This is a list of T cell receptor beta chains from one sample in a study of PD-1 blockade in classical Hodgkin lymphoma. Produced via immunoSEQ multiplex PCR; TCRdb's table is partial and in-frame only. The profile shows approximately 100,000 clones, 80% to 90% of them singletons. The sample consisted of peripheral blood mononuclear cells (PBMCs), taken before the second cycle of nivolumab. These receptors originate from a human donor with classical Hodgkin lymphoma. Each CDR3 is given with its conserved first and last residue. Fields, in order: V gene, clone size, CDR3 length, D gene, J gene, CDR3 protein, CDR3 DNA. D genes are given only for firm matches. The listing skips clone size in some rows; elsewhere it reads once, few, many or a size class.

v_gene: TRBV27
abundance: few
len: 14
d_gene: TRBD1
j_gene: TRBJ1-6
CDR3aa: CASRRTGEGSPLHF
CDR3nt: TGTGCCAGCAGACGGACAGGGGAGGGATCACCCCTCCACTTT

v_gene: TRBV19
abundance: -
len: 15
d_gene: TRBD1
j_gene: TRBJ1-2
CDR3aa: CASSIGGTGNYGYTF
CDR3nt: TGTGCCAGTAGTATAGGGGGGACAGGGAACTATGGCTACACCTTC

v_gene: TRBV28
abundance: -
len: 13
d_gene: -
j_gene: TRBJ1-2
CDR3aa: CASSLDGFYGYTF
CDR3nt: TGTGCCAGCAGTTTAGACGGATTCTATGGCTACACCTTC

v_gene: TRBV7-9
abundance: -
len: 16
d_gene: TRBD1
j_gene: TRBJ1-5
CDR3aa: CASSPTRTGRNQPQHF
CDR3nt: TGTGCCAGCAGCCCCACCCGGACAGGGCGAAATCAGCCCCAGCATTTT

v_gene: TRBV7-8
abundance: -
len: 15
d_gene: -
j_gene: TRBJ1-2
CDR3aa: CASSLAREGPYGYTF
CDR3nt: TGTGCCAGCAGCTTAGCGAGGGAAGGTCCCTATGGCTACACCTTC

v_gene: TRBV30
abundance: -
len: 12
d_gene: -
j_gene: TRBJ1-2
CDR3aa: CAWSVFGYGYTF
CDR3nt: TGTGCCTGGAGTGTCTTTGGTTACGGCTACACCTTC

v_gene: TRBV30
abundance: -
len: 13
d_gene: -
j_gene: TRBJ1-2
CDR3aa: CAWSPLPEVGYTF
CDR3nt: TGTGCCTGGAGTCCGCTCCCGGAGGTTGGCTACACCTTC

v_gene: TRBV6-5
abundance: -
len: 12
d_gene: -
j_gene: TRBJ2-7
CDR3aa: CASRSRVYEQYF
CDR3nt: TGTGCCAGCAGGAGCCGGGTCTACGAGCAGTACTTC

v_gene: TRBV19
abundance: -
len: 13
d_gene: -
j_gene: TRBJ1-5
CDR3aa: CAGGRYSNQPQHF
CDR3nt: TGTGCCGGAGGGCGTTATAGCAATCAGCCCCAGCATTTT

v_gene: TRBV28
abundance: -
len: 14
d_gene: -
j_gene: TRBJ2-3
CDR3aa: CASSLMSSIDTQYF
CDR3nt: TGTGCCAGCAGTTTAATGTCAAGCATAGATACGCAGTATTTT

v_gene: TRBV7-2
abundance: -
len: 15
d_gene: -
j_gene: TRBJ2-4
CDR3aa: CASRPDGLAKNIQYF
CDR3nt: TGTGCCAGCAGACCGGACGGACTAGCCAAAAACATTCAGTACTTC

v_gene: TRBV7-8
abundance: -
len: 11
d_gene: -
j_gene: TRBJ2-5
CDR3aa: CASSGPGTQYF
CDR3nt: TGTGCCAGCAGCGGCCCCGGGACCCAGTACTTC

v_gene: TRBV5-5
abundance: -
len: 16
d_gene: TRBD2
j_gene: TRBJ2-7
CDR3aa: CASSLGLAGTTYEQYF
CDR3nt: TGTGCCAGCAGCTTGGGTCTAGCGGGGACCACCTACGAGCAGTACTTC

v_gene: TRBV2
abundance: -
len: 15
d_gene: TRBD1
j_gene: TRBJ1-2
CDR3aa: CASSVWDREGYGYTF
CDR3nt: TGTGCCAGCAGCGTATGGGACAGGGAGGGGTATGGCTACACCTTC

v_gene: TRBV29-1
abundance: -
len: 15
d_gene: -
j_gene: TRBJ2-1
CDR3aa: CSVDSRDWNENEQFF
CDR3nt: TGCAGCGTTGATTCCCGGGACTGGAACGAAAATGAGCAGTTCTTC

v_gene: TRBV28
abundance: once
len: 17
d_gene: -
j_gene: TRBJ2-4
CDR3aa: CASSLKPPRRGSSIQYF
CDR3nt: TGTGCCAGCAGTTTAAAGCCCCCCCGAAGGGGCTCGAGCATTCAGTACTTC

v_gene: TRBV29-1
abundance: -
len: 14
d_gene: TRBD2
j_gene: TRBJ2-1
CDR3aa: CSVDAGEIYNEQFF
CDR3nt: TGCAGCGTTGACGCGGGGGAGATCTACAATGAGCAGTTCTTC

v_gene: TRBV6-5
abundance: -
len: 12
d_gene: -
j_gene: TRBJ2-2
CDR3aa: CASAAGSGELFF
CDR3nt: TGTGCCAGCGCCGCTGGATCCGGGGAGCTGTTTTTT

v_gene: TRBV6-5
abundance: -
len: 15
d_gene: -
j_gene: TRBJ1-2
CDR3aa: CASSYGPSGAHGYTF
CDR3nt: TGTGCCAGCAGTTACGGTCCATCAGGGGCCCATGGCTACACCTTC

v_gene: TRBV18
abundance: -
len: 15
d_gene: -
j_gene: TRBJ1-2
CDR3aa: CASSFSVPGIYGYTF
CDR3nt: TGTGCCAGCTCCTTCTCAGTCCCCGGAATCTATGGCTACACCTTC